A selection of T cell receptor beta chains follows, all from one sample in a study of beta chain features in type 1 diabetes. Clones were sequenced by immunoSEQ multiplex PCR, and TCRdb holds only the in-frame ones, with some missing. The data contain about 44,000 clones, approximately 70% of them singletons. Specimen: Tregs from blood. These receptors all stem from a woman younger than 30 with type 1 diabetes. Each CDR3 is given with its conserved first and last residue. Each record gives: clone size, D gene, CDR3 length, V gene, J gene, CDR3 DNA, CDR3 protein. A D gene is named only where the DNA matches it firmly. Expanded clones are given a class, and other clones once, few, many or no size at all.

>NA|NA|15|TRBV7-9|TRBJ2-5
TGTGCCAGCAGCCCCGGAGATACCTACCAAGAGACCCAGTACTTC
CASSPGDTYQETQYF
>NA|NA|13|TRBV29-1|TRBJ1-2
TGCAGCGTTGACCAGGACGGGGGGTATGGCTACACCTTC
CSVDQDGGYGYTF
>few|NA|15|TRBV27|TRBJ1-4
TGTGCCAGCAGGCCCGGGGGGGCAACTAATGAAAAACTGTTTTTT
CASRPGGATNEKLFF
>NA|NA|11|TRBV27|TRBJ2-2
TGTGCCAGCAGTTCCGCCGGGGAGCTGTTTTTT
CASSSAGELFF
>NA|NA|13|TRBV7-2|TRBJ2-3
TGTGCCAGCAGCTTACAGGGAACAGATACGCAGTATTTT
CASSLQGTDTQYF
>NA|NA|14|TRBV18|TRBJ2-3
TGTGCCAGCTCTCCGAACCTGACAGCTTGGGCGCAGTATTTT
CASSPNLTAWAQYF
>NA|NA|16|TRBV19|TRBJ2-4
TGTGCCAGTAGTCGGGCCGCCTTCAGCCAGGGGAACATTCAGTACTTC
CASSRAAFSQGNIQYF
>few|NA|17|TRBV14|TRBJ2-3
TGTGCCAGCAGCCAAGAGGCGAGCACTAGAAGCACAGATACGCAGTATTTT
CASSQEASTRSTDTQYF
>NA|TRBD2|15|TRBV5-1|TRBJ2-5
TGCGCCAGCAGCCAGGGGACTAGCGGGAGAGAGACCCAGTACTTC
CASSQGTSGRETQYF
>NA|NA|13|TRBV2|TRBJ2-1
TGTGCCAGCAATCCAGGGAACTCCAATGAGCAGTTCTTC
CASNPGNSNEQFF
>NA|NA|15|TRBV7-2|TRBJ2-3
TGTGCCAGCAGCTACGGACTATCGCATTATGATACGCAGTATTTT
CASSYGLSHYDTQYF
>NA|NA|14|TRBV29-1|TRBJ2-7
TGCAGCGTTGCGTTAACAGGGTCCCTATTCGAGCAGTACTTC
CSVALTGSLFEQYF
>NA|NA|16|TRBV27|TRBJ1-5
TGTGCCAGCTCCAAGGGGCAGCCCTTTGGCAATCAGCCCCAGCATTTT
CASSKGQPFGNQPQHF
>NA|TRBD1|15|TRBV19|TRBJ2-2
TGTGCCAGTAGGTGGGGGACAGGGAACACCGGGGAGCTGTTTTTT
CASRWGTGNTGELFF
>NA|TRBD2|13|TRBV19|TRBJ2-1
TGTGCCAGTAGGAGCGGGGGGGCCGTTGAGCAGTTCTTC
CASRSGGAVEQFF
>NA|NA|14|TRBV2|TRBJ2-2
TGTGCCAGCAGTGTCCCCGGGAGCACCGGGGAGCTGTTTTTT
CASSVPGSTGELFF
>NA|TRBD1|14|TRBV9|TRBJ2-5
TGTGCCAGCAGCGCGACAGGGGCCCAAGAGACCCAGTACTTC
CASSATGAQETQYF
>medium-sized|TRBD1|14|TRBV19|TRBJ1-1
TGTGCCAGTAGTCACCGGGACAGGGGCTCTGAAGCTTTCTTT
CASSHRDRGSEAFF
>few|TRBD1|16|TRBV19|TRBJ1-3
TGTGCCAGTAGTCTAACTGCCGGGACAGCTGGAAACACCATATATTTT
CASSLTAGTAGNTIYF
>NA|NA|12|TRBV29-1|TRBJ2-5
TGCAGCGCCCAAAGGGGGCAAGAGACCCAGTACTTC
CSAQRGQETQYF
>NA|TRBD1|15|TRBV18|TRBJ1-2
TGTGCCAGCTCACCACCGACAGGGTGGCCCTATGGCTACACCTTC
CASSPPTGWPYGYTF
>few|TRBD1|15|TRBV7-2|TRBJ2-3
TGTGCCAGCAGCCGCCGGGACAGCAGCACAGATACGCAGTATTTT
CASSRRDSSTDTQYF
>once|NA|13|TRBV27|TRBJ2-7
TGTGCCAGCAGGGACACGGTTCGTGCCGAGCAGTACTTC
CASRDTVRAEQYF
>NA|NA|13|TRBV2|TRBJ1-1
TGTGCCAGCAGGGCTTCTCGGAACACTGAAGCTTTCTTT
CASRASRNTEAFF
>few|NA|14|TRBV9|TRBJ2-5
TGTGCCAGCGCTCCCGGGTTCTACCAAGAGACCCAGTACTTC
CASAPGFYQETQYF
>NA|TRBD1|13|TRBV19|TRBJ1-2
TGTGCCAGTAGTATTGGAGGGGGCCGTGGCTACACCTTC
CASSIGGGRGYTF
>NA|TRBD1|15|TRBV28|TRBJ2-7
TGTGCCAGCAGTCCGCCGGGACAGGGTCGTAACGAGCAGTACTTC
CASSPPGQGRNEQYF
>NA|TRBD1|15|TRBV4-3|TRBJ1-2
TGCGCCAGCAGCCATGATACAGGGGGCCGGGATGGCTACACCTTC
CASSHDTGGRDGYTF
>NA|NA|12|TRBV29-1|TRBJ2-5
TGCAGCGTTGCCGTGCGGAGGGAGACCCAGTACTTC
CSVAVRRETQYF
>NA|NA|19|TRBV29-1|TRBJ2-3
TGCAGCGTTGACCGCCGTTCCCCCGATGGTCGGGGGGCGACAGATACGCAGTATTTT
CSVDRRSPDGRGATDTQYF
>NA|NA|12|TRBV5-1|TRBJ2-7
TGCGCCAGCAGCCCCGGACATTACGAGCAGTACTTC
CASSPGHYEQYF
>NA|NA|15|TRBV30|TRBJ2-2
TGTGCCTGGAGTATTGGAGGGACGAACACCGGGGAGCTGTTTTTT
CAWSIGGTNTGELFF
>NA|NA|13|TRBV11-3|TRBJ2-7
TGTGCCAGCAGCGGCGTCTCTTCGGGGAAGCAGTACTTC
CASSGVSSGKQYF
>few|NA|10|TRBV28|TRBJ2-1
TGTGCCAGCAAGAGGCGGGAGCAGTTCTTC
CASKRREQFF
>NA|NA|17|TRBV18|TRBJ2-1
TGTGCCAGCTCACCAAAGGGTCCGGGGGTCGGAAACAATGAGCAGTTCTTC
CASSPKGPGVGNNEQFF
>NA|NA|13|TRBV9|TRBJ2-3
TGTGCCAGCAGCGTAGCCCTGGCCGATACGCAGTATTTT
CASSVALADTQYF
>NA|NA|13|TRBV7-9|TRBJ2-1
TGTGCCAGCAGCGTCAGCAGGGGCAATGAGCAGTTCTTC
CASSVSRGNEQFF
>few|NA|15|TRBV7-2|TRBJ2-5
TGTGCCAGCAGCTTAGGCTCAATAAGAGGAGAGACCCAGTACTTC
CASSLGSIRGETQYF
>NA|NA|11|TRBV6-1|TRBJ1-5
TGTGCCAGCAGGGTAGGACAGTCCCAGCATTTT
CASRVGQSQHF
>NA|TRBD1|12|TRBV5-4|TRBJ2-7
TGTGCCAGCAGCATTCCAGGGGGCGAGCAGTACTTC
CASSIPGGEQYF
>few|NA|16|TRBV4-1|TRBJ1-5
TGCGCCAGCAGCCAAGAAGGGCAGGGCTGGAATCAGCCCCAGCATTTT
CASSQEGQGWNQPQHF
>NA|TRBD1|11|TRBV20-1|TRBJ2-1
TGCAGTGTTTACAGGGGGAATGAGCAGTTCTTC
CSVYRGNEQFF
>NA|NA|18|TRBV18|TRBJ1-5
TGTGCCAGCTCGCATTCTAGTCACGGCATGTATAGCAATCAGCCCCAGCATTTT
CASSHSSHGMYSNQPQHF
>NA|NA|15|TRBV7-6|TRBJ2-7
TGTGCCAGCAGCTTTAGAATCGGACAGAGCTACGAGCAGTACTTC
CASSFRIGQSYEQYF
>NA|NA|13|TRBV5-6|TRBJ1-6
TGTGCCAGCGAAACTACAGGGCCCGGACCCCTCCACTTT
CASETTGPGPLHF
>once|NA|14|TRBV11-2|TRBJ2-7
TGTGCCAGCAGCTTAATCGGTTCGCCCGGGGAGCAGTACTTC
CASSLIGSPGEQYF
>NA|NA|13|TRBV29-1|TRBJ2-3
TGCAGCCCCCGTATCCTGAGCACAGATACGCAGTATTTT
CSPRILSTDTQYF
>NA|NA|13|TRBV19|TRBJ1-5
TGTGCCATCGGAGGGGCTGGCAATCAGCCCCAGCATTTT
CAIGGAGNQPQHF
>NA|NA|16|TRBV5-1|TRBJ2-1
TGCGCCAGCAGCTTGGCCGGGGAGAGCTCCTACAATGAGCAGTTCTTC
CASSLAGESSYNEQFF
>NA|NA|12|TRBV29-1|TRBJ2-5
TGCAGCGTTGTTCCCAGCGGAGAGACCCAGTACTTC
CSVVPSGETQYF
>NA|TRBD1|14|TRBV19|TRBJ2-2
TGTGCCAGTACCCAAGACAGGGTTGCCGGGGAGCTGTTTTTT
CASTQDRVAGELFF
>NA|NA|14|TRBV19|TRBJ2-4
TGTGCCAGTAGCCGCGGCTATTCCAAAAACATTCAGTACTTC
CASSRGYSKNIQYF
>NA|TRBD1|13|TRBV5-6|TRBJ1-2
TGTGCCAGCAGCTGGACAGGATACTATGGCTACACCTTC
CASSWTGYYGYTF
>NA|TRBD2|16|TRBV7-2|TRBJ2-1
TGTGCCAGCACCAGATGGGGGACTAGCCTTTACAATGAGCAGTTCTTC
CASTRWGTSLYNEQFF
>medium-sized|NA|15|TRBV19|TRBJ2-1
TGTGCCACCTCTAGGAGGGGAGGTCTCTACAATGAGCAGTTCTTC
CATSRRGGLYNEQFF
>NA|TRBD1|16|TRBV6-6|TRBJ2-1
TGTGCCAGCAGTTGGGGCTACCGGGACAGATCCAATGAGCAGTTCTTC
CASSWGYRDRSNEQFF
>NA|TRBD1|15|TRBV7-2|TRBJ1-4
TGTGCCAGCAGCTTCACCGGGACAGGGTTCCGAAAACTGTTTTTT
CASSFTGTGFRKLFF